This T cell receptor beta chain was captured in a study of T cell clusters in autoimmune cytopenias. General study findings and limits: No experiment has yet validated the function of the T cell clusters defined in silico.

This CDR3 is 13 amino acids long. The V gene's germline CDR1 is DFQATT and CDR2 SNEGSKA (reference sequence). A remark on this clonotype: Its cognate antigen is unknown.

One tube held mixed TRB-A and TRB-B primer pools for touch-down PCR. TCRdb re-called the multiplex PCR reads and catalogs CDR3 proteins one per entry, DNA excluded. In all, the sample yields some 5,000 distinct CDR3 sequences. Approximately 40,000 genome equivalents of blood DNA were amplified for TRB. These records were also assigned to another study, of T cell repertoires in aging, cancer and after chemotherapy. From that second work: Donors were grouped into six age bands spanning 30 or younger through 70 or older. In cancer patients, declining TCR diversity with age involved lost richness and lost evenness.

The TCR comes from a human donor in good health. The chain is built from TRBV20-1 and TRBJ1-4; checking the TCRdb D call of TRBD1 is not possible without DNA. Sample: peripheral blood. The CDR3 loop reads CSAPGEGAEKLFF.